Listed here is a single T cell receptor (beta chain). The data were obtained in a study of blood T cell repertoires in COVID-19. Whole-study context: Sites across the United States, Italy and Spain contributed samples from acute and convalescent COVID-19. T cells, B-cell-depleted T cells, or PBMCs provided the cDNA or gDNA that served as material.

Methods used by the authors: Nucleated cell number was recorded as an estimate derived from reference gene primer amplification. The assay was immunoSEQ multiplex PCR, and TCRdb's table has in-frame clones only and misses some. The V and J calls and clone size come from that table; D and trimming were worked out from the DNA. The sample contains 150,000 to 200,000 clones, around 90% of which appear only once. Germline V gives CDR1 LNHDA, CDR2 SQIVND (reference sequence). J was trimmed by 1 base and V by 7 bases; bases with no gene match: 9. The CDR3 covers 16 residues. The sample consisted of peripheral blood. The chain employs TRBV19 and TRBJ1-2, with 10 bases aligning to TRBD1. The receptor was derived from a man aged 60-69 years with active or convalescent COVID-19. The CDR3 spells CASNRLGDRGNYGYTF. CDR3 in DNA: TGTGCCAGTAACCGATTGGGGGACAGGGGTAACTATGGCTACACCTTC.